Below, 8 T cell receptor beta chains from the same sample are listed, as sequenced in a study of T cell changes during pregnancy in multiple sclerosis. Profiled with immunoSEQ multiplex PCR; TCRdb holds only in-frame clones, not every one. The repertoire consists of about 40,000 clones, with more than 90% occurring once and the leading ten covering 1.2%. Sequenced material: peripheral blood, taken before pregnancy. These receptors originate from a female donor with multiple sclerosis, enrolled in a pregnancy study.

The chain has TRBV28 and TRBJ2-1; D remains unclear. This CDR3 contains 15 residues. V lost 3 bases, J lost 4 bases, and 13 bases lay in between. Germline-derived CDR1 and CDR2 are MDHEN and SYDVKM. CDR3 sequence: CASSLINYAYNEQFF. In DNA form, the CDR3 reads TGTGCCAGCAGTTTGATAAACTATGCTTACAATGAGCAGTTCTTC. Looking up the rest from reference TRBV28 and TRBJ2-1 gives the full variable domain: DVKVTQSSRYLVKRTGEKVFLECVQDMDHENMFWYRQDPGLGLRLIYFSYDVKMKEKGDIPEGYSVSREKKERFSLILESASTNQTSMYLCASSLINYAYNEQFFGPGTRLTVL.

The chain recombines TRBV5-1 with TRBJ1-1; a possible D gene is TRBD1 (5 bases). This CDR3 has 13 amino acids. V was shortened by 4 bases and J by 2 bases, with 9 bases between the two germline ends. Germline CDR1 SGHRS, CDR2 YFSETQ. CDR3 in DNA: TGCGCCAGCAGCCCGCAGGGTAACACTGAAGCTTTCTTT. Protein product: CASSPQGNTEAFF.

This chain joins TRBV4-1 and TRBJ1-5, with 10 bases identical to TRBD1. CDR1 and CDR2 from the germline V gene are MGHRA and YSYEKL. The CDR3 consists of 15 residues. V lost 1 base to trimming and J lost 4 bases; unmatched junction nucleotides: 1. Written as DNA, the CDR3 is TGCGCCAGCAGCCAAGGGGACAGGGGTAATCAGCCCCAGCATTTT. Protein product: CASSQGDRGNQPQHF.

This clone was counted a single time. The DNA of the CDR3 is TGTGCCAGCAGCTTAAGGGAGGGGGAGGGGGGCGGCTACACCTTC. As protein: CASSLREGEGGGYTF. V gene TRBV7-2 combines with J gene TRBJ1-2; D is perhaps TRBD1 (6 bases). V was pared by 2 bases and J by 8 bases, with 18 bases between. The CDR3 sequence is 15 residues long. CDR1 SGHTA and CDR2 FQGNSA come from the germline V gene.

The CDR3 spells CAWTTGANYGYTF. Here the CDR3 DNA reads TGTGCCTGGACGACAGGGGCTAACTATGGCTACACCTTC. The chain uses TRBV30 and TRBJ1-2; 8 bases agree with TRBD1. J lost 0 bases, V lost 4 bases, and 1 base had no gene match. There are 13 residues in the CDR3. Germline lookup yields CDR1 GTSNPN and CDR2 SVGIG (reference sequence). Supplemented by reference TRBV30 and TRBJ1-2, the full variable domain reads SQTIHQWPATLVQPVGSPLSLECTVEGTSNPNLYWYRQAAGRGLQLLFYSVGIGQISSEVPQNLSASRPQDRQFILSSKKLLLSDSGFYLCAWTTGANYGYTFGSGTRLTVV.

This sequence joins TRBV5-1 and TRBJ1-4; 12 nucleotides line up with TRBD1. Trimming cost V 4 bases and J 2 bases; bases outside gene matches: 6. Looked up from germline, CDR1 is SGHRS and CDR2 is YFSETQ. The CDR3 sequence is 17 residues long. The chain's CDR3 is CASSPGTGGHTNEKLFF. The CDR3 DNA reads as TGCGCCAGCAGCCCTGGGACAGGGGGCCATACTAATGAAAAACTGTTTTTT. The whole variable domain, remainder taken from reference TRBV5-1 and TRBJ1-4, is KAGVTQTPRYLIKTRGQQVTLSCSPISGHRSVSWYQQTPGQGLQFLFEYFSETQRNKGNFPGRFSGRQFSNSRSEMNVSTLELGDSALYLCASSPGTGGHTNEKLFFGSGTQLSVL.

This clone has only one observation. This sequence joins TRBV9 and TRBJ1-1, with D possibly matching TRBD1 (5 bases). Per germline, CDR1 SGDLS and CDR2 YYNGEE. V dropped 0 bases and J dropped 5 bases, with 14 bases sitting between them. The length of the CDR3 is 15 residues. CDR3 in amino acids: CASSVEGTGGTEAFF. The CDR3 DNA reads as TGTGCCAGCAGCGTAGAGGGGACTGGGGGGACTGAAGCTTTCTTT.

The V gene is TRBV5-1, the J gene TRBJ2-2, with 8 bases that match TRBD1. Unmatched junction bases numbered 5, after V lost 7 bases and J lost 3 bases. The CDR3 runs to 14 residues. The V gene's germline CDR1 is SGHRS and CDR2 YFSETQ. The CDR3 nucleotides are TGCGCCAGCGAGACAGGGGCGGACACCGGGGAGCTGTTTTTT. Protein sequence: CASETGADTGELFF.